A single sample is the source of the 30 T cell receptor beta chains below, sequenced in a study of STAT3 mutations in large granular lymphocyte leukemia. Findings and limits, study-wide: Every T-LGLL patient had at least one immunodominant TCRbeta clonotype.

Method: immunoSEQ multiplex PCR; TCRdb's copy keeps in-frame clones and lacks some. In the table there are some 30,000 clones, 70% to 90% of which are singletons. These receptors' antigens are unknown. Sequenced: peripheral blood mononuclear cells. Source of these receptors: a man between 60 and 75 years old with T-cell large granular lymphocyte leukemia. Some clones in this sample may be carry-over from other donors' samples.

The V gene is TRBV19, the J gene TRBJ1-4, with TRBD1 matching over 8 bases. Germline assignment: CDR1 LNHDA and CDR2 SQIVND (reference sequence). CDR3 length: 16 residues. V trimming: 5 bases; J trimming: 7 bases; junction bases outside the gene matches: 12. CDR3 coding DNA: TGTGCCAGTAGTGGAGACCGACAGGGGAATGGTGAAAAACTGTTTTTT. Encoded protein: CASSGDRQGNGEKLFF.

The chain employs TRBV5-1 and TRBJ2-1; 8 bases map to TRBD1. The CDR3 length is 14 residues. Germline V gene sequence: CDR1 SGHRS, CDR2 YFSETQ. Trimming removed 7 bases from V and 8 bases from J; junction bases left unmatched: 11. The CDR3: CASSRGQGADEQFF. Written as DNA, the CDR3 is TGCGCCAGCTCAAGGGGGCAGGGGGCAGATGAGCAGTTCTTC.

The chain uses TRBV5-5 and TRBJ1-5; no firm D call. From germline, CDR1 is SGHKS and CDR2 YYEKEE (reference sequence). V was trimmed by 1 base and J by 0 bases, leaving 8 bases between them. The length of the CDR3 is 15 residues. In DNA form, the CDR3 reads TGTGCCAGCAGCTTGCTCTGGGGTAGCAATCAGCCCCAGCATTTT. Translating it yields CASSLLWGSNQPQHF.

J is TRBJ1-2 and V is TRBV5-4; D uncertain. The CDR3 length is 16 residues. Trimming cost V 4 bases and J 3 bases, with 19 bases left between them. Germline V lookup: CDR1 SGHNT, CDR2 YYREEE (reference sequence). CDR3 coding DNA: TGTGCCAGCAGCCTCGGACCAGAATCATTGTACTATGGCTACACCTTC. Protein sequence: CASSLGPESLYYGYTF.

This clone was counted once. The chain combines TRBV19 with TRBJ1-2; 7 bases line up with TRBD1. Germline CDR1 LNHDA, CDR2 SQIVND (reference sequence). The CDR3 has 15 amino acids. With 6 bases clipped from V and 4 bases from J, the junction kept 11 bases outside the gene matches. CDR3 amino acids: CASSLERDRTYGYTF. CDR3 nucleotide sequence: TGTGCCAGTAGCCTAGAGAGGGACAGAACCTATGGCTACACCTTC.

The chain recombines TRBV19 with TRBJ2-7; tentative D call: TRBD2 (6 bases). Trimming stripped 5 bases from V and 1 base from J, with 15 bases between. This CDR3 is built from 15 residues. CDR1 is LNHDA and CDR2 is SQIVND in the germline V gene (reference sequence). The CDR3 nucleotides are TGTGCCAGTAGTCCCGGAGGGACGAAATCCTACGAGCAGTACTTC. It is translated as CASSPGGTKSYEQYF.

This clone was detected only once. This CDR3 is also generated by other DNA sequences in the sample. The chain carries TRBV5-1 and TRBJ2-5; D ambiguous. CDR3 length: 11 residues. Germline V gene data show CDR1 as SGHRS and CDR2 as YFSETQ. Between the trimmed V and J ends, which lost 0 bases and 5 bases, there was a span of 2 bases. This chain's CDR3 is CASSLEETQYF. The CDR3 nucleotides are TGCGCCAGCAGCTTGGAGGAGACCCAGTACTTC.

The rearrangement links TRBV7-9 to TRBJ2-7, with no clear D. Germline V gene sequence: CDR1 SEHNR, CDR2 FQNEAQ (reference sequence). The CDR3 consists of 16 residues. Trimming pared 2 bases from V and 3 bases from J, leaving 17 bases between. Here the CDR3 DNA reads TGTGCCAGCAGCTTATCTACACCTAAGGGCGACTACGAGCAGTACTTC. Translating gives CASSLSTPKGDYEQYF. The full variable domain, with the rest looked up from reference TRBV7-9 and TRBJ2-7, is DTGVSQNPRHKITKRGQNVTFRCDPISEHNRLYWYRQTLGQGPEFLTYFQNEAQLEKSRLLSDRFSAERPKGSFSTLEIQRTEQGDSAMYLCASSLSTPKGDYEQYFGPGTRLTVT.

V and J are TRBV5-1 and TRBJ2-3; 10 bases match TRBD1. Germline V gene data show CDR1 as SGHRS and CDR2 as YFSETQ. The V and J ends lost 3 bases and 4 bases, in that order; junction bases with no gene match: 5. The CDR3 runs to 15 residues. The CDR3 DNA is TGCGCCAGCAGCTCCAGACAGGGGGCCCCAGATACGCAGTATTTT. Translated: CASSSRQGAPDTQYF.

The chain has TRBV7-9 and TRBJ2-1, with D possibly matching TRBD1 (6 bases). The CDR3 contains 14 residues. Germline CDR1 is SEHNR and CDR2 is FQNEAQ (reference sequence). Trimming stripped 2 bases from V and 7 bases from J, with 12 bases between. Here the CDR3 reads CASSLLDRANEQFF. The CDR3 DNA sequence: TGTGCCAGCAGCTTATTGGACAGAGCGAATGAGCAGTTCTTC.

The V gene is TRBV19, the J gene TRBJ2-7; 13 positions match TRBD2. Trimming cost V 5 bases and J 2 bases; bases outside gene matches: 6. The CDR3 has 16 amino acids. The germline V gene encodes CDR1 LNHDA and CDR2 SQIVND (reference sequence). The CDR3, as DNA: TGTGCCAGTAGTCCTCGACTAGCGGGAGGCGCCTACGAGCAGTACTTC. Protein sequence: CASSPRLAGGAYEQYF.

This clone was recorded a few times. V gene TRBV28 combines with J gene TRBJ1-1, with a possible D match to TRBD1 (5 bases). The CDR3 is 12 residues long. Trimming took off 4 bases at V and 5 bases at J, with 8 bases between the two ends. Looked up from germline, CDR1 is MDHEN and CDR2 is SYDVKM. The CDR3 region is CASSYRPTEAFF. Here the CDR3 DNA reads TGTGCCAGCAGTTACAGGCCTACTGAAGCTTTCTTT.

Written as DNA, the CDR3 is TGCAGTGCTAGTAGCCACGAGCAGTACTTC. It codes for CSASSHEQYF. This chain joins TRBV20-1 and TRBJ2-7; D remains ambiguous. The CDR3 is 10 residues long. Germline CDR1 and CDR2: DFQATT and SNEGSKA (reference sequence). With 3 bases removed from V and 5 bases from J, the gap between germline ends came to 5 bases.

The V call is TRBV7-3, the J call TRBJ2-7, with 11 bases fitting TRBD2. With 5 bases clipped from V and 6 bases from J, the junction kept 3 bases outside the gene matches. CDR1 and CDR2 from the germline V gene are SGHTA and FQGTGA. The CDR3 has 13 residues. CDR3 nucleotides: TGTGCCAGCAGCCACGGGACTAGCGGCGAGCAGTACTTC. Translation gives CASSHGTSGEQYF.

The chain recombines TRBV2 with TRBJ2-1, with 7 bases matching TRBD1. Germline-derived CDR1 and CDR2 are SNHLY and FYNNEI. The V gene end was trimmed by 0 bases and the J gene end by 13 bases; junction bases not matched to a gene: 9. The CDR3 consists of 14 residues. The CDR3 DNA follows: TGTGCCAGCAGTGAAGCGAGGGGGCGCGCGGGCCAGTTCTTC. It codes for CASSEARGRAGQFF.

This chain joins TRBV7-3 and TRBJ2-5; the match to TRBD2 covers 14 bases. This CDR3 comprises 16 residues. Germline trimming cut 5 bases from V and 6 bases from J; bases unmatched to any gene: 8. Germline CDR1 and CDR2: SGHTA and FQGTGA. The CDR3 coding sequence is TGTGCCAGCAGCCCCGGGACTAGCGGGAGTGTGAAGACCCAGTACTTC. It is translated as CASSPGTSGSVKTQYF.

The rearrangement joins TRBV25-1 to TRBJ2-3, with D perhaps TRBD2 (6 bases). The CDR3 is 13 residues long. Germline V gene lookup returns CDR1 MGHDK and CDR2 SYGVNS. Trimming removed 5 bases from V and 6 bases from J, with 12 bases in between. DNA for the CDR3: TGTGCCAGCAGTTTCGGGGGTACGGATACGCAGTATTTT. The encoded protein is CASSFGGTDTQYF.

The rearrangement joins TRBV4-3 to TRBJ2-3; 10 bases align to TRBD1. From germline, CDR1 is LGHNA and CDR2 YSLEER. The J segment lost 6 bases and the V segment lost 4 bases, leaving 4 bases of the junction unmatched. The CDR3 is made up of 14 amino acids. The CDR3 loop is CASSPRDRGDTQYF. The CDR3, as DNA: TGCGCCAGCAGCCCCCGGGACAGGGGTGATACGCAGTATTTT.

Written as DNA, the CDR3 is TGTGCCAGCAGCTTCGGGAAGGTTGATTACGAGCAGTACTTC. It is translated as CASSFGKVDYEQYF. This chain links TRBV5-4 with TRBJ2-7; D may be TRBD2 (5 bases). In germline, CDR1 is SGHNT, CDR2 YYREEE (reference sequence). V was pared by 2 bases and J by 4 bases, with 13 bases between. This CDR3 region has 14 residues.

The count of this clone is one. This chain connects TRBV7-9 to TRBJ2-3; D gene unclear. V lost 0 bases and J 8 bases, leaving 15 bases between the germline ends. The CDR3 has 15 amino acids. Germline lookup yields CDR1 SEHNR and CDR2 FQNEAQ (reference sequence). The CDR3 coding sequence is TGTGCCAGCAGCTTAGCGGAAGGTGCGTCGGGTACGCAGTATTTT. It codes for CASSLAEGASGTQYF.

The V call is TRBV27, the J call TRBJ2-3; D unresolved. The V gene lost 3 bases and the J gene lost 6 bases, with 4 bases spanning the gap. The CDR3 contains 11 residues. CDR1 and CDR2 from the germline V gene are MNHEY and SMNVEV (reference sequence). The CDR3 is CASSLGDTQYF. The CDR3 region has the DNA TGTGCCAGCAGTTTGGGGGATACGCAGTATTTT.

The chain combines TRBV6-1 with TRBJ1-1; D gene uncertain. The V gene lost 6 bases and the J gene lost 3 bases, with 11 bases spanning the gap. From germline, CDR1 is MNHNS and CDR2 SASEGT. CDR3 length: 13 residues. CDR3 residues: CASRPSVYTEAFF. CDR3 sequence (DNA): TGTGCCAGCAGACCTTCGGTCTACACTGAAGCTTTCTTT.

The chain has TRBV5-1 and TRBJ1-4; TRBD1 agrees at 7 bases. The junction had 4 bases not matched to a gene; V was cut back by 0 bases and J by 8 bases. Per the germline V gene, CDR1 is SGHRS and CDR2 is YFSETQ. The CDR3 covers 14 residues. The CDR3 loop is CASSLGGQKEKLFF. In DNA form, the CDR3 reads TGCGCCAGCAGCTTGGGGGGACAGAAAGAAAAACTGTTTTTT.

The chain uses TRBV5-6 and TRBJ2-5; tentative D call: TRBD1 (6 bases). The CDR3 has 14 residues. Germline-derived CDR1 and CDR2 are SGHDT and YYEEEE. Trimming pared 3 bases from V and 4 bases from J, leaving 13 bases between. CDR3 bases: TGTGCCAGCAGCTGGTGGACAGAGGGAGAGACCCAGTACTTC. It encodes CASSWWTEGETQYF.

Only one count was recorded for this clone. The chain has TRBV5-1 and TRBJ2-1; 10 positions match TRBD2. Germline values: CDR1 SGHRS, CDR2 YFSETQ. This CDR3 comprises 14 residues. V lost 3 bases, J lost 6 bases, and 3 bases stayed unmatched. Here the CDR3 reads CASSSPSGSNEQFF. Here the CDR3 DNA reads TGCGCCAGCAGCTCCCCTAGCGGGAGCAATGAGCAGTTCTTC. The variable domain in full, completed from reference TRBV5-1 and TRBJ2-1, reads KAGVTQTPRYLIKTRGQQVTLSCSPISGHRSVSWYQQTPGQGLQFLFEYFSETQRNKGNFPGRFSGRQFSNSRSEMNVSTLELGDSALYLCASSSPSGSNEQFFGPGTRLTVL.

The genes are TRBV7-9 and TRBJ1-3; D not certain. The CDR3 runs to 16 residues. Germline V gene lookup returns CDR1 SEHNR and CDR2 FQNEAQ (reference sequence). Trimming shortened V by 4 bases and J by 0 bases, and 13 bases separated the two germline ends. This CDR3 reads CASSSSSPFSGNTIYF. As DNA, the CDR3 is TGTGCCAGCAGCTCTTCATCCCCTTTCTCTGGAAACACCATATATTTT.

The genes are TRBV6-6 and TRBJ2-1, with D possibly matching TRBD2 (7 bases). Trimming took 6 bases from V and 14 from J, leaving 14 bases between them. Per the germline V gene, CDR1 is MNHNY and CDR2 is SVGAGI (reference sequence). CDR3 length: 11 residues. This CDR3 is CASSKGEGKFF. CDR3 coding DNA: TGTGCCAGCAGCAAGGGGGAGGGCAAGTTCTTC.

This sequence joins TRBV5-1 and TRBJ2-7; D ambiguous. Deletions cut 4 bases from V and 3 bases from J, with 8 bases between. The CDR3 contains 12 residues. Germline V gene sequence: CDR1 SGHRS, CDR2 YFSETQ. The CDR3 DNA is TGCGCCAGCAGCCCCGGCGGCTACGAGCAGTACTTC. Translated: CASSPGGYEQYF.

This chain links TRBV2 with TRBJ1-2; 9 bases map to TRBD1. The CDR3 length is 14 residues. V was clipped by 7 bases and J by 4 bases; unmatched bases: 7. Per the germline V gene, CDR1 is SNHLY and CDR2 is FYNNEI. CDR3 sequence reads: CASTRDRDRYGYTF. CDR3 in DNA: TGTGCCAGCACCAGGGACAGGGATCGCTATGGCTACACCTTC.

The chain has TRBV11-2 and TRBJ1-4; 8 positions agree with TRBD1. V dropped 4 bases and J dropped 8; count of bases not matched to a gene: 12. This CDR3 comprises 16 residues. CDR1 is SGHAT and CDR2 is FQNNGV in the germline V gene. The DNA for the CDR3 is TGTGCCAGCAGCTCCGTTCAGGGGGCAGTTAGGGAAAAACTGTTTTTT. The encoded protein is CASSSVQGAVREKLFF.